This T cell receptor (beta chain) was identified in a study of control samples from healthy donors and cancer patients. Method: immunoSEQ multiplex PCR; TCRdb's copy keeps in-frame clones and lacks some. This sample has 100,000 to 150,000 clones, with over 75% found just once. The clonotype comes from a man younger than 35 in good health. The sequenced sample was blood.

The CDR3, as DNA: TGTGCCAGCAGTTACGATCGACGCGGGAGTGATCGGTTCTTC. Amino acids: CASSYDRRGSDRFF. The chain has TRBV6-5 and TRBJ2-1; TRBD2 matches at 7 bases. The CDR3 sequence is 14 residues long. CDR1 is MNHEY and CDR2 is SVGAGI in the germline V gene. V shed 2 bases, J shed 15 bases, and the junction held 13 bases outside the gene matches.